A selection of T cell receptor beta chains follows, all from one sample in a study of shared clonotypes between healthy human individuals. Clones were read by immunoSEQ multiplex PCR, and TCRdb kept only the in-frame ones, dropping some. The table shows millions of clones, with about 94% occurring only once. Sequenced material: naive CD8+ T cells sorted from blood. These receptors came from a man between 18 and 29 years old in good health. The CDR3 runs from the conserved cysteine through the conserved F or W. A D gene is named only where the DNA matches it firmly. Clone size is stated in some rows and not others, as once, few, many or a class when expanded.

once,-,TRBV5-6,TRBJ1-2,CASSLWAGGYTF,TGTGCCAGCAGCTTGTGGGCCGGGGGCTACACCTTC
once,-,TRBV7-2,TRBJ1-3,CASSSNPWTEAGNTIYF,TGTGCCAGCAGCTCGAACCCTTGGACAGAAGCTGGAAACACCATATATTTT
-,-,TRBV5-1,TRBJ2-7,CASSSGHPRDEQYF,TGCGCCAGCAGCTCGGGACATCCTAGAGACGAGCAGTACTTC
-,-,TRBV27,TRBJ2-5,CASSFWPDQETQYF,TGTGCCAGCAGTTTCTGGCCGGACCAAGAGACCCAGTACTTC
-,TRBD1,TRBV9,TRBJ2-2,CASSVGTENTGELFF,TGTGCCAGCAGCGTCGGGACAGAGAACACCGGGGAGCTGTTTTTT
-,-,TRBV4-3,TRBJ2-2,CASSQVREHAGELFF,TGCGCCAGCAGCCAAGTACGGGAGCATGCCGGGGAGCTGTTTTTT
-,TRBD1,TRBV7-9,TRBJ1-4,CASSLLGQDGEKLFF,TGTGCCAGCAGCTTATTGGGACAGGACGGCGAAAAACTGTTTTTT
-,-,TRBV4-3,TRBJ2-1,CASSQDRVKGSNEQFF,TGCGCCAGCAGCCAAGACAGGGTGAAAGGGTCCAATGAGCAGTTCTTC
-,-,TRBV7-2,TRBJ2-6,CASSEHPGAGANVLTF,TGTGCCAGCAGCGAACACCCAGGGGCTGGGGCCAACGTCCTGACTTTC
-,-,TRBV7-9,TRBJ1-2,CASSPPDGYYGYTF,TGTGCCAGCAGCCCCCCTGACGGTTACTATGGCTACACCTTC
-,TRBD2,TRBV13,TRBJ2-2,CASSSLAGVAGELFF,TGTGCCAGCAGCTCTCTAGCGGGAGTGGCCGGGGAGCTGTTTTTT
-,-,TRBV5-1,TRBJ2-1,CASSLGSGAYNEQFF,TGCGCCAGCAGCTTGGGATCCGGGGCCTACAATGAGCAGTTCTTC
-,-,TRBV4-1,TRBJ2-3,CASSQKKEGASTDTQYF,TGCGCCAGCAGCCAAAAAAAAGAGGGTGCTAGCACAGATACGCAGTATTTT
-,-,TRBV7-9,TRBJ2-7,CASSSTSRGSYEQYF,TGTGCCAGCAGTAGTACTAGCAGGGGATCCTACGAGCAGTACTTC
-,-,TRBV2,TRBJ2-2,CASSEGTPANTGELFF,TGTGCCAGCAGTGAAGGGACACCCGCGAACACCGGGGAGCTGTTTTTT
once,-,TRBV30,TRBJ2-1,CAWIDWSSYNEQFF,TGTGCCTGGATCGACTGGTCCTCCTACAATGAGCAGTTCTTC
-,-,TRBV27,TRBJ1-2,CASGIPEASYGYTF,TGTGCCAGCGGTATCCCGGAAGCATCCTATGGCTACACCTTC
-,TRBD2,TRBV10-3,TRBJ2-3,CAISEPPGREATGGDTQYF,TGTGCCATCAGTGAGCCCCCAGGGCGGGAGGCTACGGGGGGAGATACGCAGTATTTT
once,-,TRBV2,TRBJ2-1,CASSDGQGGDYNEQFF,TGTGCCAGCAGTGACGGTCAGGGAGGAGACTACAATGAGCAGTTCTTC
-,TRBD1,TRBV27,TRBJ2-7,CASSLSGQGAYEQYF,TGTGCCAGCAGCCTCTCGGGGCAGGGGGCTTACGAGCAGTACTTC
-,-,TRBV27,TRBJ2-7,CASSFLGAEQYF,TGTGCCAGCAGTTTCTTAGGGGCCGAGCAGTACTTC
-,TRBD1,TRBV29-1,TRBJ2-7,CSVAGTVPSFEQYF,TGCAGCGTTGCTGGGACAGTTCCCTCGTTCGAGCAGTACTTC
-,TRBD1,TRBV19,TRBJ1-2,CASSTPNRGLLDGYTF,TGTGCCAGTAGTACCCCAAACAGGGGGCTTTTGGATGGCTACACCTTC
-,TRBD1,TRBV4-1,TRBJ1-2,CASSPYGQGDNYGYTF,TGCGCCAGCAGCCCTTACGGGCAGGGGGACAACTATGGCTACACCTTC
-,-,TRBV7-9,TRBJ1-1,CASSSPTGAEAFF,TGTGCCAGCAGCTCCCCGACAGGAGCTGAAGCTTTCTTT
-,-,TRBV5-1,TRBJ2-7,CASSYREKRSGEQYF,TGCGCCAGCAGCTATCGGGAGAAACGGTCGGGTGAGCAGTACTTC
-,TRBD1,TRBV25-1,TRBJ2-5,CASSESGQGDQETQYF,TGTGCCAGCAGTGAATCTGGACAGGGGGACCAAGAGACCCAGTACTTC
-,-,TRBV4-3,TRBJ2-3,CASSQEPGEGTDTQYF,TGCGCCAGCAGCCAAGAGCCGGGAGAAGGCACAGATACGCAGTATTTT
-,TRBD1,TRBV13,TRBJ2-7,CASSLSAPADRGRREYYEQYF,TGTGCCAGCAGCTTATCTGCCCCTGCGGACAGGGGGCGCCGGGAATACTACGAGCAGTACTTC
-,TRBD1,TRBV27,TRBJ2-7,CASSSGQGGEQYF,TGTGCCAGCAGTTCAGGACAGGGTGGCGAGCAGTACTTC
-,TRBD1,TRBV18,TRBJ2-7,CASSPGTGGYEQYF,TGTGCCAGCTCACCAGGGACAGGGGGCTACGAGCAGTACTTC
-,-,TRBV5-6,TRBJ1-5,CASSSSLEQPQHF,TGTGCCAGCAGCTCATCTTTGGAACAGCCCCAGCATTTT
-,TRBD1,TRBV6-1,TRBJ1-2,CASSEKHRGIYGYTF,TGTGCCAGCAGTGAAAAGCACAGGGGAATATATGGCTACACCTTC
few,-,TRBV5-4,TRBJ1-2,CASSLAGQSSYGYTF,TGTGCCAGCAGCTTGGCCGGACAGTCCTCCTATGGCTACACCTTC
-,-,TRBV2,TRBJ2-7,CASAGAAYEQYF,TGTGCCAGCGCCGGGGCCGCCTACGAGCAGTACTTC
-,-,TRBV7-7,TRBJ1-1,CASSSTLTTEAFF,TGTGCTAGCAGCTCAACCCTCACCACTGAAGCTTTCTTT
-,TRBD2,TRBV5-4,TRBJ2-7,CASSLEASGSYNEQYF,TGTGCCAGCAGCTTGGAGGCTAGCGGGAGTTACAACGAGCAGTACTTC
-,-,TRBV29-1,TRBJ2-7,CSVEGEDSEQYF,TGCAGCGTTGAAGGAGAGGATAGCGAGCAGTACTTC
-,-,TRBV10-3,TRBJ2-5,CAISESGGQETQYF,TGTGCCATCAGTGAGTCGGGGGGACAAGAGACCCAGTACTTC
-,TRBD1,TRBV2,TRBJ2-2,CASYRGTGELFF,TGTGCCAGTTACAGGGGTACCGGGGAGCTGTTTTTT
-,-,TRBV4-1,TRBJ2-3,CASSQWQGGDTQYF,TGCGCCAGCAGCCAATGGCAGGGGGGAGATACGCAGTATTTT
-,TRBD1,TRBV7-9,TRBJ2-1,CASSFPDRELYNEQFF,TGTGCCAGCAGCTTCCCCGACAGGGAGCTCTACAATGAGCAGTTCTTC